This T cell receptor beta chain was identified in a study of blood T cell repertoires in COVID-19. Study overall: Italy, Spain and the United States were the sources of the convalescent and acute COVID-19 samples.

V dropped 4 bases and J dropped 1 base, with 7 bases sitting between them. Germline values: CDR1 LNHDA, CDR2 SQIVND (reference sequence). CDR3 length: 13 residues. This table comes from immunoSEQ multiplex PCR, and its TCRdb copy is limited to in-frame clones, with some not included. Of 160,000 or so clones listed, just over 90% are singletons. Followed over time, Seattle patients had been enrolled while infection was active. The clonotype was recovered from a woman aged 55 to 70 with COVID-19, enrolled during active disease. This chain joins TRBV19 and TRBJ1-2, with D uncertain. The sequencing input was peripheral blood. The CDR3 coding sequence is TGTGCCAGTAGTAGGGAGTTTAACTATGGCTACACCTTC. Amino acid sequence: CASSREFNYGYTF.